A single TCR beta chain is shown here with its context. The entry originates in a study of cytomegalovirus exposure and HLA in healthy donors. The primer mix had 60 Vbeta and 13 Jbeta primers. Repertoires were generated with immunoSEQ multiplex PCR, while TCRdb's copy carries only in-frame clones and drops some. This table holds some 120,000 clones, 80% found once. V was shortened by 6 bases and J by 0 bases, with 12 bases between the two germline ends. Germline V lookup: CDR1 SGHRS, CDR2 YFSETQ. The length of the CDR3 is 15 residues. This TCR came from a man aged 40-49 years in good health and CMV-seronegative. J is TRBJ2-2 and V is TRBV5-1; D gene uncertain. The source material was PBMCs. CDR3 sequence (DNA): TGCGCCAGCAACCCAGGAAACGCGAACACCGGGGAGCTGTTTTTT. Protein sequence: CASNPGNANTGELFF.